The source of this T cell receptor (beta chain) is a study of OX40 agonist ivuxolimab in advanced cancers. Study context: Dosing consisted of intravenous ivuxolimab at 0.01 to 10 mg/kg every 2 weeks. Age averaged 60 years (range 23 to 79), and roughly 80% were male.

Profiled with immunoSEQ multiplex PCR; TCRdb holds only in-frame clones, not every one. The sample includes about 64,000 clones, around 80% of them seen just once. Blood was sampled at baseline, cycle 4 day 1, and cycle 7 day 1. Sequencing was performed on CD4+ or CD8+ T cells sorted from blood, taken in a trial of the OX40 agonist ivuxolimab. This clonotype was sampled from an adult with an advanced solid tumor such as melanoma, head and neck, liver or kidney cancer.

CDR3: CATSRVGQGDTEAFF. Here the CDR3 DNA reads TGTGCCACCAGCAGAGTGGGACAGGGGGACACTGAAGCTTTCTTT. This sequence joins TRBV15 and TRBJ1-1, with 11 positions matching TRBD1. V lost 1 base, J lost 3 bases, and 1 base stayed unmatched. The V gene's germline CDR1 is LNHNV and CDR2 YYDKDF (reference sequence). CDR3 length: 15 residues.